This T cell receptor (beta chain) was sequenced for a study of OX40 agonist ivuxolimab in advanced cancers. In the study overall: In this trial design, patients received ivuxolimab intravenously at 0.01 to 10 mg/kg every 2 weeks. Therapy given before enrollment (anti-PD-1, anti-PD-L1 or anti-CTLA-4) was allowed, and under 45% had some.

On this clone itself: The antigen is not known.

General study findings and limits: In general, CD8+ T cells held more expanded clones than CD4+ did, on average. Some patients who did not respond also had low normalized T-cell clonal expansion.

Clones were read by immunoSEQ multiplex PCR, and TCRdb kept only the in-frame ones, dropping some. Found here are tens of thousands of clones, around 80% of them singletons; the top ten hold about 1.7%. Trimming removed 8 bases from V and 4 bases from J; junction bases left unmatched: 6. Germline loops: CDR1 ENHRY, CDR2 SYGVKD. This CDR3 spans 13 amino acids. The rearrangement joins TRBV10-3 to TRBJ1-2; 8 bases align to TRBD1. The sequences come from CD4+ or CD8+ T cells sorted from blood, collected in a trial of the OX40 agonist ivuxolimab. The receptor was isolated from an adult with an advanced solid tumor such as melanoma, head and neck, liver or kidney cancer. The DNA for the CDR3 is TGTGCCATCGGGACAGGCTTCATCTATGGCTACACCTTC. Its translation is CAIGTGFIYGYTF.